This TCR beta chain is drawn from a study of blood T cell repertoires in COVID-19. Study-level background: The United States, Italy and Spain provided the acute and convalescent COVID-19 samples. Sources were T cells, B-cell-depleted T cells, or PBMCs; the material itself was cDNA or gDNA.

V was cut by 6 bases and J by 8 bases, with 13 bases left in between. Germline values: CDR1 MDHEN, CDR2 SYDVKM. This CDR3 has 12 amino acids. Authors' methods: Amplification of reference gene primers was used by the study to estimate nucleated cell counts. Libraries were prepared by immunoSEQ multiplex PCR; TCRdb keeps only in-frame clonotypes and omits some of them. V and J calls and clone size are copied from that table; D and trimming were computed from the DNA. The sample shows approximately 130,000 clones, around 83% of them seen only once. The sample taken for sequencing was peripheral blood. The receptor was derived from a human donor in a cohort sampled during active COVID-19. The V and J genes are TRBV28 and TRBJ1-2; D is unclear. The CDR3 loop is CASSLPGKGYTF. CDR3 nucleotides: TGTGCCAGCAGCCTCCCGGGAAAAGGCTACACCTTC.